This entry describes one T cell receptor (beta chain). These data are taken from a study of control samples from healthy donors and cancer patients. Sequenced by immunoSEQ multiplex PCR; TCRdb stores in-frame clones only, minus some. Of approximately 97,000 clones detected, under 95% appear once; the ten largest clones hold around 2.3%. The germline V gene has CDR1 MDHEN and CDR2 SYDVKM. V was clipped by 4 bases and J by 11 bases; unmatched bases: 2. This CDR3 contains 11 residues. The chain links TRBV28 to TRBJ1-5; the match to TRBD1 covers 7 bases. The clonotype originates from a woman aged 18-35 years in good health. Sequencing input: blood. The CDR3 coding sequence is TGTGCCAGCAGTTCCGGACAGGCCCAGCATTTT. This codes for CASSSGQAQHF.